This record covers a single TCR beta chain. This receptor's antigen is unknown. No much larger clone exists at a distance of one base, and base qualities are not known. The sample is drawn from a study of cytomegalovirus exposure and HLA in healthy donors (dated by TCRdb to 2016 to 2017). Regarding the research as a whole: According to an earlier analysis of 587 of the donors, some 180 million T cells yielded 117 million unique TCR beta sequences and approximately 300 Gb of sequence data. To decide whether each TCR beta V gene segment behaved as functional or pseudogenic, an earlier analysis of fewer than 750 of the donors relied on high-throughput TCR beta sequencing. The number of donors typed differed by locus, with roughly 629-640 for A, B, C, DRB1 and DQB1, 522 for DQA1, 600 to 610 for DPA1, and some 450 for DPB1. Several DR-DQ haplotypes were handled as single units for association and clustering because linkage in the cohort was strong. A later analysis re-analyzed previously published TCR beta repertoires from several hundred donors and added high-resolution HLA genotyping to study TCR occurrence patterns. To predict cytomegalovirus infection status, the study brought together high-throughput TCR immunosequencing, statistical association of individual TCRs with disease status, and machine learning. Donor age, sex, ethnicity and CMV serostatus were compiled alongside the repertoire data. A later genetic analysis used genome-wide SNP genotypes for about 65% of the 666 donors, treating that subset as a discovery cohort. An early release that covered several hundred HLA-typed donors contained around 330 gigabases of sequencing data and about 93 million unique TCR sequences. Among roughly 400 genotyped donors of the cohort, an average of roughly 230,000 unique TCR beta nucleotide sequences was sequenced per donor, of which roughly 18% were non-productive. Using immunosequencing, the study profiled T cell repertoires from 500 to 800 subjects and related those repertoires to cytomegalovirus serostatus. HLA typing included class I and class II loci at four-digit resolution. In addition to the first cohort of 666 subjects, a separate validation cohort of over 90 different subjects was used. All discovery cohort repertoires had been generated using a single sequencing platform. The aim of the study was to test whether cataloging public T cell receptors could identify signatures of past pathogen exposure. The genetic ancestry cluster associated with self-reported Caucasian donors included over 80% of the 398 genotyped donors. Rather than drawing on any new phenotypic data, the later analysis identified candidate immune exposures from TCR beta sequences and the way those sequences occurred across donors. The study at large found these results: Across donors, most TCR sequences were observed very rarely, whereas some public TCRs were present in many individuals. Three of the identified cytomegalovirus-associated TCR beta chains were confirmed in vitro to be specific for cytomegalovirus antigens. According to a later analysis, most CMV-associated TCR beta chains appeared to be HLA-restricted, and the HLA associations seemed to be driven largely by CMV exposure. Roughly 15 rarely observed V segments, including chromosome 9 orphons, were excluded from the earlier analysis of a few hundred of the donors because counts were too low. In a later analysis, around 17,000 TCR beta sequences were associated with specific HLA alleles at a false discovery rate of 0.05. The authors suggested that the approach could potentially be extended to other disease states and immunological phenotypes. A further reported finding was that TCR beta sequences accurately predicted the HLA-A and HLA-B alleles for most subjects in the first cohort. A cluster of highly shared sequence variants was judged likely to be a technical artifact of the sequencing pipeline. When HLA alleles, especially DR and DQ, strongly co-occurred, TCR associations were difficult to assign to individual alleles. This cohort had only TCR beta chains sequenced, and the lack of alpha or paired-chain data limited which features could be detected. In an earlier analysis of approximately 590 of the donors, most TCR beta V segments were observed in productive rearrangements about 90% or about 30% of the time, broadly matching IMGT annotations. The study listed approximately 150 TCR beta chains as associated with cytomegalovirus. A later genetic analysis reported fewer N-insertions in productive TCRs among donors in an Asian-associated ancestry cluster than the roughly 620-donor mean. In a later analysis, HLA-associated TCR beta chains were found to be more clonally expanded and to have lower generation probabilities than equally common non-associated chains. CMV serostatus was the only immune exposure information available for the cohort. According to a later analysis, TCR association rates differed among HLA loci, with DRB1 alleles showing the most associated TCRs and HLA-C alleles showing the fewest. Correlated functional status among segregating V segments might be attributable to linkage disequilibrium, but an unknown experimental factor could not be ruled out. Some IMGT-functional V segments, including TRBV6-2 and TRBV6-3, could not be told apart with the 87-base-pair reads, so those segments were excluded. Because HLA typing was missing for some donors at each locus, association tests included only the typed subset. Roughly uniform sequencing depth across donors was assumed in presence/absence analyses, although this assumption may not hold. V-gene and J-gene trimming of TCR beta chains was associated with a missense DCLRE1C variant in a later genetic analysis, and the association was replicated in an independent cohort. According to a later analysis, parvovirus B19, influenza, CMV and Epstein-Barr virus appeared linked to several top co-occurrence clusters. Cytomegalovirus status was reported to be diagnosed by the classifier with high specificity and sensitivity in both the original and validation cohorts.

Library generation was performed with the immunoSEQ multiplex PCR assay. The multiplex PCR relied on a mix of 60 forward primers for TCR Vbeta segments and 13 reverse primers for TCR Jbeta segments. The CDR3 region of rearranged TCR beta genes was amplified from genomic DNA with a multiplex PCR assay. On the Illumina HiSeq System, the amplified TCR beta libraries were sequenced as 87-base-pair reads. Processing in the source paper ran as follows. Across the roughly 700 repertoires, a later analysis counted about 81 million unique TCR beta chains, roughly 11 million of which were shared by at least two donors. Raw reads were error-corrected and collapsed into unique sequences by a nearest-neighbor algorithm in which closely related sequences were merged to remove PCR and sequencing errors. To assign V, D and J gene segments, CDR3 sequences were aligned to IMGT reference sequences. For a sequence to be retained, a match of at least six nucleotides was required to both a V gene segment and a J gene segment. A rearrangement was called productive if the CDR3 had no stop codons and remained in frame with V and J, and every other rearrangement was called non-productive. CDR3 was defined according to IMGT convention as the region running from the second conserved V-encoded cysteine to the conserved J-encoded phenylalanine. The earlier analysis of some 550 of the donors excluded any sequence lacking an unambiguous match to a single V gene segment. In an earlier analysis of 587 of the donors, V segments were called functional above 56.7% productive rearrangements and were called segregating when the between-donor standard deviation exceeded 5%. A statistical classification framework was built for diagnosing cytomegalovirus status from the catalog of TCR beta chain sequences. A later analysis assigned V and J genes by comparing TCR nucleotide sequences with IMGT/GENE-DB human TR gene sequences. A later analysis assigned CDR3 sequences and most-parsimonious VDJ recombination scenarios with the TCRdist pipeline. In a later analysis, each TCR beta chain was defined by its CDR3 amino acid sequence together with its V-gene family, and reads without a unique V-gene family were excluded. In a later analysis, several hundred highly shared, low-generation-probability nucleotide sequences were removed to address suspected cross-contamination and a sequencing artifact. A later analysis calculated a clonal expansion index for each public chain from normalized within-repertoire ranks of inferred template counts. Generation probabilities in a later analysis came from a VDJ recombination model fitted to out-of-frame rearrangements, and those results were checked against IGoR. Hypergeometric tests were used in a later analysis to score TCR-TCR, TCR-HLA and TCR-CMV co-occurrence, with a repertoire-size bias correction applied to the TCR pairs. A later analysis estimated false discovery rates by permuting HLA or CMV assignments 20 times. In a later analysis, co-occurring TCRs were grouped using DBSCAN, and TCRdist sequence similarity was added for clustering within HLA-allele-positive subsets. For co-occurrence clustering, repertoires with fewer than 30,000 or more than 120,000 public chains were excluded, along with about five repertoires with anomalous nucleotide sharing. Sourced from immuneACCESS, this table was stored by TCRdb with only in-frame sequences that have V and J called. A share of the clones is absent; for the studies checked, an unresolved V gene accounts for under half, and the remainder has no known explanation. The V and J calls and clone size come from that table; D and trimming were worked out from the DNA. In all, the sample holds fewer than 300,000 clones, and about nine tenths of those were seen once. Jointly, the top ten make up 4% of the sample.

Per the germline V gene, MDHEN is the CDR1 and SYDVKM is the CDR2. Inclusive of the bounding cysteine and phenylalanine, the CDR3 is 15 residues long. Only the CDR3 portion is preserved as DNA: 45 bases, with reading frame beginning at the first base. V trim: 2 bases; J trim: 2 bases; unmatched bases: 5. The cohort comprised around 700 healthy bone marrow donors. At the time of sampling, every cohort member was nominally healthy, though immune exposures that went unrecorded were likely present. The donor tested CMV seropositive and was one of the 289 seropositive cohort members. A peripheral blood sample was collected from each donor, and TCR beta sequencing was performed on peripheral blood mononuclear cells. Genomic DNA extraction from the blood cell samples was performed with the Qiagen DNeasy Blood Extraction Kit.

This clonotype originated in a man aged 40-49 years in good health and CMV-seropositive. Sequenced material: PBMCs. The rearrangement joined TRBV28 to TRBJ2-7; TRBD1 matches 8 bases in the middle. Read as DNA, the sequence is TGTGCCAGCAGTTTAACGGACAGGGTCCCCTACGAGCAGTACTTC. This translates into CASSLTDRVPYEQYF.